The 29 T cell receptor beta chains below all came from one sample that was sequenced in a study of metastatic and nonmetastatic thyroid tumors. TCRdb reanalyzed the PCR reads with MiXCR. Of tens of thousands of clones listed, around 30% are singletons. No treatment had been given to any patient before thyroid surgery. Sequenced material: blood. These receptor sequences come from a female donor with papillary thyroid cancer or a benign thyroid nodule (not recorded which). Some clones in this sample may be carry-over from other donors' samples.

This clone was detected ten times or more. The chain uses TRBV6-1 and TRBJ1-5, with TRBD1 as a possible D gene (5 bases). Germline values: CDR1 MNHNS, CDR2 SASEGT. Trimming cost V 7 bases and J 0 bases, with 13 bases left between them. The CDR3 totals 15 residues. CDR3 amino acids: CASTDSPNSNQPQHF. CDR3 coding DNA: TGTGCCAGCACAGACAGCCCCAATAGCAATCAGCCCCAGCATTTT.

This clone was counted at least ten times. The chain combines TRBV6-1 with TRBJ2-5; 8 bases line up with TRBD2. The CDR3 has 15 amino acids. Trimming removed 6 bases from V and 1 base from J; junction bases left unmatched: 7. Germline-derived CDR1 and CDR2 are MNHNS and SASEGT. CDR3 DNA: TGTGCCAGCAGCTCGAAGACTAGCGCCCAAGAGACCCAGTACTTC. Translated: CASSSKTSAQETQYF.

This clone showed up many times. V gene TRBV11-3 combines with J gene TRBJ2-1; the match to TRBD2 covers 15 bases. The CDR3 totals 18 residues. The germline CDR1 and CDR2 sequences are SGHNT and YENEEA. J was trimmed by 3 bases and V by 5 bases; bases with no gene match: 8. CDR3 nucleotides: TGTGCCAGCAGCCCGGGACTAGCGGGAGGTTCAGTCTACAATGAGCAGTTCTTC. Translation gives CASSPGLAGGSVYNEQFF.

The sample holds many counts of this clone. The identical CDR3 is also encoded by other nucleotide sequences in the sample. This chain uses TRBV2 with TRBJ2-7; maybe TRBD2 (5 bases). V was shortened by 4 bases and J by 7 bases, with 14 bases between the two germline ends. From germline, CDR1 is SNHLY and CDR2 FYNNEI. The CDR3 spans 13 residues. The CDR3 region is CASSVSDPGEQYF. The CDR3 DNA follows: TGTGCCAGCAGTGTTAGCGATCCGGGGGAGCAGTACTTC.

The gene calls are TRBV5-6 and TRBJ1-1; perhaps TRBD1 as D (5 bases). This CDR3 is built from 12 residues. Germline CDR1 reads SGHDT; CDR2 reads YYEEEE. V was trimmed by 4 bases and J by 4 bases, leaving 8 bases between them. Here the CDR3 reads CASSQGFTEAFF. The DNA for the CDR3 is TGTGCCAGCAGCCAGGGTTTCACTGAAGCTTTCTTT.

This clone has at least ten counts. This sequence joins TRBV5-8 and TRBJ2-1; D remains unclear. The V and J ends lost 3 bases and 2 bases respectively, with 12 bases between them. CDR1 SGHTS and CDR2 YDEGEE come from the germline V gene. The CDR3 is made up of 15 amino acids. CDR3 in amino acids: CASSSRVLAYNEQFF. CDR3 nucleotide sequence: TGTGCCAGCAGCTCCCGGGTCTTGGCCTACAATGAGCAGTTCTTC.

This clone has a count of ten or more. This rearrangement joins TRBV28 to TRBJ1-5; D is perhaps TRBD1 (5 bases). V was trimmed by 4 bases and J by 6 bases, leaving 13 bases between them. Germline CDR1 MDHEN, CDR2 SYDVKM. The CDR3 is made up of 14 amino acids. The CDR3 reads CASSSQVGTQPQHF. The CDR3, as DNA: TGTGCCAGCAGTTCCCAGGTGGGGACTCAGCCCCAGCATTTT.

This clone was found many times. The gene calls are TRBV30 and TRBJ1-1; TRBD1 is a possible D gene (5 bases). With 8 bases removed from V and 1 base from J, the gap between germline ends came to 11 bases. The CDR3 runs to 12 residues. Germline-derived CDR1 and CDR2 are GTSNPN and SVGIG (reference sequence). The DNA of the CDR3 is TGTGCCGGGTCGGGGGGGAACACTGAAGCTTTCTTT. Translation: CAGSGGNTEAFF.

Judged by abundance, this clone is medium-sized. V usage is TRBV20-1 and J usage is TRBJ2-1; 10 positions agree with TRBD2. Germline lookup yields CDR1 DFQATT and CDR2 SNEGSKA (reference sequence). The trim removed 0 bases at V and 3 bases at J, leaving 5 bases unmatched. The CDR3 spans 16 residues. The CDR3 coding sequence is TGCAGTGCTAGAGATCTAACTAGCGGGGACTACAATGAGCAGTTCTTC. This sequence encodes CSARDLTSGDYNEQFF.

This clone was counted ten times or more. The chain recombines TRBV6-1 with TRBJ2-3, with TRBD2 matching 9 bases. CDR3 length: 16 amino acids. CDR1 and CDR2 (germline): MNHNS, SASEGT. Losses at the gene ends were 6 bases for V and 2 bases for J; bases not matched to a gene: 9. The CDR3 loop is CASSSASGASTDTQYF. The CDR3 nucleotides read TGTGCCAGCAGCTCGGCTAGCGGGGCCTCCACAGATACGCAGTATTTT.

The chain recombines TRBV4-2 with TRBJ1-4; TRBD1 aligns across 9 bases. The CDR3 has 15 residues. V gave up 4 bases and J gave up 3 bases; unmatched junction bases: 3. From germline, CDR1 is LGHNA and CDR2 YNFKEQ. CDR3 region: CASSPGQGSNEKLFF. For the CDR3, the DNA is TGTGCCAGCAGCCCGGGACAGGGTTCTAATGAAAAACTGTTTTTT.

Regarding this clone: Its ends do not fully match the called genes, so a read error is possible. CDR3 residues: CATSRDETYKGLNSPLHF. The CDR3 nucleotides are TGTGCGACCAGCAGAGATGAGACCTATAAGGGGCTAAATTCACCCCTCCACTTT. V and J are TRBV15 and TRBJ1-6; TRBD1 might be the D (5 bases). CDR1 and CDR2 from the germline V gene are LNHNV and YYDKDF (reference sequence). The CDR3 consists of 18 residues.

J is TRBJ1-1 and V is TRBV9; D gene ambiguous. The CDR3 extends over 14 amino acids. V was trimmed by 4 bases and J by 2 bases, leaving 12 bases between them. In germline, CDR1 is SGDLS, CDR2 YYNGEE. CDR3 sequence reads: CASSPQAVNTEAFF. CDR3 in DNA: TGTGCCAGCAGCCCTCAGGCGGTTAACACTGAAGCTTTCTTT.

The chain recombines TRBV20-1 with TRBJ1-5; D remains ambiguous. Between the trimmed V and J ends, which lost 0 bases and 3 bases, there was a span of 6 bases. Germline V CDR1 and CDR2: DFQATT, SNEGSKA (reference sequence). CDR3 length: 13 amino acids. The CDR3 sequence is CSAREAVNQPQHF. The CDR3 DNA follows: TGCAGTGCTAGAGAGGCAGTCAATCAGCCCCAGCATTTT.

This rearrangement joins TRBV4-3 to TRBJ2-1; D gene ambiguous. Germline V gives CDR1 LGHNA, CDR2 YSLEER. The length of the CDR3 is 15 residues. Trimming removed 0 bases from V and 9 bases from J, with 15 bases in between. CDR3 region: CASSQEALGMSEQFF. The CDR3 DNA follows: TGCGCCAGCAGCCAAGAGGCCCTAGGGATGAGTGAGCAGTTCTTC.

The sample holds many counts of this clone. The V gene is TRBV5-1, the J gene TRBJ1-2; no firm D call. The CDR3 covers 15 residues. Trimming pared 3 bases from V and 3 bases from J, leaving 15 bases between. CDR1 is SGHRS and CDR2 is YFSETQ in the germline V gene. CDR3 sequence (DNA): TGCGCCAGCAGCTCGCCGCGGGAGCCCCACTATGGCTACACCTTC. It is translated as CASSSPREPHYGYTF.

This clone was counted a few times. The CDR3 DNA reads as TGTGCCAGCAGTTCCCGAGTAGCGGGACCACACTCCTACGAGCAGTACTTC. Amino acids: CASSSRVAGPHSYEQYF. The rearrangement uses TRBV28 and TRBJ2-7; 8 bases line up with TRBD2. CDR1 and CDR2 (germline): MDHEN, SYDVKM. V was clipped by 4 bases and J by 0 bases; unmatched bases: 11. The CDR3 extends over 17 amino acids.

In its sample, this clone was seen many times. J is TRBJ1-1 and V is TRBV28, with a tentative D call TRBD1 (5 bases). The germline V and J ends were trimmed by 5 bases and 1 base, with 14 bases remaining between them. This CDR3 spans 15 amino acids. Germline V gives CDR1 MDHEN, CDR2 SYDVKM. The CDR3 protein is CASSRPGTWNTEAFF. For the CDR3, the DNA is TGTGCCAGCAGTCGGCCCGGGACTTGGAACACTGAAGCTTTCTTT.

This clone was counted at least ten times. J is TRBJ2-1 and V is TRBV9; 11 positions match TRBD2. Germline V gives CDR1 SGDLS, CDR2 YYNGEE. The CDR3 is 15 amino acids. V shed 0 bases and J 6 bases; nucleotides not matched to a gene: 2. The CDR3 loop reads CASSVAGTSGNEQFF. The CDR3 DNA reads TGTGCCAGCAGCGTAGCCGGGACTAGCGGCAATGAGCAGTTCTTC.

The count of this clone is one. J is TRBJ2-6 and V is TRBV9, with D perhaps TRBD1 (6 bases). The CDR3 consists of 14 residues. Germline V gene lookup returns CDR1 SGDLS and CDR2 YYNGEE. V dropped 4 bases and J dropped 2 bases, with 7 bases sitting between them. The CDR3 DNA reads as TGTGCCAGCAGCTGGACAGCTGGGGCCAACGTCCTGACTTTC. Its protein product is CASSWTAGANVLTF. The variable domain in full, with the rest retrieved from reference TRBV9 and TRBJ2-6, is DSGVTQTPKHLITATGQRVTLRCSPRSGDLSVYWYQQSLDQGLQFLIQYYNGEERAKGNILERFSAQQFPDLHSELNLSSLELGDSALYFCASSWTAGANVLTFGAGSRLTVL.

In the case of this clone: At one end the junction does not follow the germline gene, possibly because of a read error. V and J are TRBV6-2 or TRBV6-3 and TRBJ2-7; D is uncertain. Looked up from germline, CDR1 is MNHEY and CDR2 is SVGEGT. This CDR3 region has 15 residues. The CDR3 DNA is TGTGCCAGCAGTTACTCATCGCGGCGCCCCTACGATCAGTACTTC. Encoded protein: CASSYSSRRPYDQYF.

This clone appeared a few times. The chain recombines TRBV10-2 with TRBJ2-7; D unresolved. The length of the CDR3 is 11 residues. V lost 8 bases, J lost 6 bases, and 11 bases lay in between. Germline CDR1 WSHSY, CDR2 SAAADI. The CDR3, as DNA: TGCGCCAGCGTTCACACGGGCGAGCAGTACTTC. It yields the protein CASVHTGEQYF.

This chain uses TRBV4-3 with TRBJ2-6; D not certain. Germline V gives CDR1 LGHNA, CDR2 YSLEER. V lost 0 bases, J lost 5 bases, and 11 bases lay in between. The length of the CDR3 is 16 residues. The CDR3 DNA reads TGCGCCAGCAGCCAAGATCCGACGTCTTGGGCCAACGTCCTGACTTTC. Translating it yields CASSQDPTSWANVLTF.

This chain links TRBV6-4 with TRBJ2-1; D is perhaps TRBD1 or TRBD2 (6 bases each). CDR3 length: 14 residues. V lost 3 bases and J lost 8, with 14 bases in between. Germline V gene lookup returns CDR1 MRHNA and CDR2 SNTAGT. The CDR3 nucleotides read TGTGCCAGCAGTGATGGGGGGCCCGAGGATGAGCAGTTCTTC. Protein: CASSDGGPEDEQFF.

This clone has ten or more counts. This chain connects TRBV12-3 or TRBV12-4 to TRBJ1-5; 9 nucleotides align to TRBD1. This CDR3 is 14 amino acids long. The J segment lost 7 bases and the V segment lost 7 bases, leaving 8 bases of the junction unmatched. The CDR3: CASTLSQGAQPQHF. Here the CDR3 DNA reads TGTGCCAGCACACTGTCACAGGGGGCACAGCCCCAGCATTTT.

Details on this clone: The junction differs from germline at one of its ends, possibly a read error. CDR3 amino acids: CACSTGTWMLGELFF. The CDR3 DNA follows: TGCGCCTGCAGCACCGGGACATGGATGCTAGGGGAGCTGTTTTTT. The chain recombines TRBV5-1 with TRBJ2-2; a weak D match, TRBD1 (6 bases). The CDR3 spans 15 residues. Germline V lookup: CDR1 SGHRS, CDR2 YFSETQ.

This chain links TRBV20-1 with TRBJ2-1; the D is unclear. The CDR3 spans 16 residues. Germline V gene lookup returns CDR1 DFQATT and CDR2 SNEGSKA (reference sequence). The V end was cut by 2 bases, the J end by 3 bases, with 17 bases between. In DNA, the CDR3 is TGCAGTGCTAGAATCCCAGGCAGGTCCTTCTACAATGAGCAGTTCTTC. Its protein is CSARIPGRSFYNEQFF.

CDR3 loop: CASSPSRDSYGYTF. The DNA for the CDR3 is TGCGCCAGCAGCCCCAGCAGGGACAGCTATGGCTACACCTTC. The chain joins TRBV4-1 to TRBJ1-2; TRBD1 aligns across 7 bases. The CDR3 is 14 residues long. The ends lost 4 bases at V and 4 bases at J; junction bases unmatched: 6. The germline gives CDR1 MGHRA, CDR2 YSYEKL.

At least ten counts were recorded for this clone. The J gene is TRBJ1-4, the V gene TRBV18; 9 bases match TRBD1. The ends lost 3 bases at V and 8 bases at J; junction bases unmatched: 4. CDR1 and CDR2 from the germline V gene are KGHSH and LQKENI. The CDR3 loop spans 14 amino acids. The chain's CDR3 is CASSPSDRGEKLFF. The CDR3 DNA follows: TGTGCCAGCTCACCGAGCGACAGGGGGGAAAAACTGTTTTTT.